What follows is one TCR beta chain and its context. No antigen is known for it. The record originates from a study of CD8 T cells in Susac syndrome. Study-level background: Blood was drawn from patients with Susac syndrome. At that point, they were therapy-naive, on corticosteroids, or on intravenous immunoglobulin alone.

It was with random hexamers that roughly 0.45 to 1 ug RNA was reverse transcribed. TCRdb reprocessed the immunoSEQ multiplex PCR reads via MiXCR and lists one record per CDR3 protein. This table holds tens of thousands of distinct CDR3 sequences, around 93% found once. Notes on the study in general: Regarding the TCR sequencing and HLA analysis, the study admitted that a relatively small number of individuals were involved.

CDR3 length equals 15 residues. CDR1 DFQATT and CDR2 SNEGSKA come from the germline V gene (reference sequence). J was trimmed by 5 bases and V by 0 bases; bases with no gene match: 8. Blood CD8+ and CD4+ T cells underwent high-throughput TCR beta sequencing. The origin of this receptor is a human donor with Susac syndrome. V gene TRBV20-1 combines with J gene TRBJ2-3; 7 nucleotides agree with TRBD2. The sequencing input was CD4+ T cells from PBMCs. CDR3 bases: TGCAGTGCTAGAGATGAGCGGGGTTCAGGAGATACGCAGTATTTT. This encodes CSARDERGSGDTQYF.